Below are 18 T cell receptor beta chains sequenced from a single sample in a study of vaccination and CD4 T cells after COVID-19. Treatment described: approximately 11-day PBMC culture with coronavirus spike peptide pools or control peptides (ViraFEST assay). Antigens of these TCRs are unknown. Sequenced with the Oncomine TCR Beta short-read assay was DNA taken from cultured CD4+ T cells. TCRdb ran MiXCR on the PCR reads and lists one entry per CDR3 protein. The sample contains 11,000 to 15,000 distinct CDR3 sequences, more than 40% of which appear only once. Source material: CD4+ T cells from blood, cultured in vitro. The receptors derive from a human donor who had recovered from COVID-19.

This rearrangement joins TRBV12-3 or TRBV12-4 to TRBJ2-3; D gene unclear. This CDR3 region has 15 residues. The germline V and J ends were trimmed by 3 bases and 0 bases, with 10 bases remaining between them. For the CDR3, the DNA is TGTGCCAGCAGTTTTGGCAGTGCTAGCACAGATACGCAGTATTTT. Translated: CASSFGSASTDTQYF.

CDR3 sequence reads: CASSSFRDTSGNTIYF. The CDR3 DNA is TGTGCCAGCAGCAGTTTCCGGGACACCTCTGGAAACACCATATATTTT. The chain is built from TRBV7-2 and TRBJ1-3; D possibly corresponds to TRBD1 (6 bases). Per germline, CDR1 SGHTA and CDR2 FQGNSA. CDR3 length: 16 amino acids. V was clipped by 5 bases and J by 0 bases, with 14 bases between them.

This rearrangement joins TRBV7-6 to TRBJ2-7; D unclear. Per the germline V gene, CDR1 is SGHVS and CDR2 is FNYEAQ. The CDR3 length is 14 residues. V lost 8 bases and J lost 0, with 14 bases in between. In nucleotides, the CDR3 is TGTGCCAGCTCGTCACGGTTGAGCTCCTACGAGCAGTACTTC. It encodes CASSSRLSSYEQYF.

This clonotype occurred once. The V gene is TRBV7-9, the J gene TRBJ2-1; TRBD2 matches at 11 bases. After removal of 4 bases from V and 7 bases from J, the junction contained 12 bases not matched to a gene. Germline V CDR1 and CDR2: SEHNR, FQNEAQ (reference sequence). This CDR3 spans 17 amino acids. CDR3 sequence: CASSSQLPGLAANEQFF. As DNA, the CDR3 is TGTGCCAGCAGCTCCCAACTACCGGGACTAGCGGCTAATGAGCAGTTCTTC.

This clonotype has just a few counts. The chain has TRBV6-9 and TRBJ2-6; D not resolved. The CDR3 extends over 16 amino acids. With 5 bases removed from V and 8 bases from J, the gap between germline ends came to 19 bases. CDR1 MNHGY and CDR2 SVAAGI come from the germline V gene. Here the CDR3 reads CASSIALDRVTNVLTF. The CDR3 DNA reads TGTGCCAGCAGTATCGCCCTTGACCGGGTGACCAACGTCCTGACTTTC.

The rearrangement links TRBV20-1 to TRBJ2-1; a possible D gene is TRBD2 (5 bases). Germline values: CDR1 DFQATT, CDR2 SNEGSKA (reference sequence). This CDR3 comprises 15 residues. The ends were cut back, 0 bases at V and 7 bases at J, with 16 bases in the middle. As DNA, the CDR3 is TGCAGTGCTAGAGATCAGCGACTACGATTGAATGAGCAGTTCTTC. Translating it yields CSARDQRLRLNEQFF.

V gene TRBV12-3 or TRBV12-4 combines with J gene TRBJ2-1; a weak D match, TRBD2 (7 bases). There are 15 residues in the CDR3. The V end was cut by 3 bases, the J end by 4 bases, with 13 bases between. CDR3 protein: CASSFGRGPYNEQFF. The CDR3 DNA reads as TGTGCCAGCAGTTTCGGGCGGGGGCCTTACAATGAGCAGTTCTTC.

The chain carries TRBV10-3 and TRBJ2-5, with D unclear. The CDR3 is made up of 13 amino acids. The germline V gene has CDR1 ENHRY and CDR2 SYGVKD. V was pared by 0 bases and J by 5 bases, with 7 bases between. This CDR3 reads CAISESGRETQYF. For the CDR3, the DNA is TGTGCCATCAGTGAGTCGGGCAGGGAGACCCAGTACTTC.

J is TRBJ2-7 and V is TRBV6-5, with D tentatively TRBD2 (6 bases). Germline CDR1 reads MNHEY; CDR2 reads SVGAGI. The CDR3 consists of 15 residues. V lost 4 bases and J lost 1, with 14 bases in between. The CDR3 DNA follows: TGTGCCAGCAGTTCCTCTAGCGCGTCGTCCTACGAGCAGTACTTC. Translated: CASSSSSASSYEQYF.

V is TRBV7-2 and J is TRBJ2-7; perhaps TRBD2 as D (5 bases). Between the trimmed V and J ends, which lost 4 bases and 6 bases, there was a span of 10 bases. The CDR3 totals 12 residues. CDR1 is SGHTA and CDR2 is FQGNSA in the germline V gene. The CDR3 reads CASSSRGREQYF. CDR3 nucleotides: TGTGCCAGCAGCTCCAGAGGGCGCGAGCAGTACTTC.

Only a few counts were recorded for this clonotype. The rearrangement uses TRBV7-2 and TRBJ1-1; possible D gene TRBD1, 5 bases. The CDR3 has 14 residues. V was trimmed by 0 bases and J by 5 bases, leaving 10 bases between them. The germline V gene encodes CDR1 SGHTA and CDR2 FQGNSA. This CDR3 is CASSLASGPTEAFF. The CDR3 DNA sequence: TGTGCCAGCAGCTTAGCGTCGGGGCCTACTGAAGCTTTCTTT.

The chain has TRBV24-1 and TRBJ2-1, with TRBD2 matching over 15 bases. CDR1 is KGHDR and CDR2 is SFDVKD in the germline V gene. This CDR3 comprises 17 residues. The ends lost 3 bases at V and 1 base at J; junction bases unmatched: 0. CDR3 nucleotide sequence: TGTGCCACCAGTGATGGGACTAGCGGGAGGTCCTACAATGAGCAGTTCTTC. The encoded protein is CATSDGTSGRSYNEQFF.

This clonotype has a handful of counts. CDR3 in amino acids: CASSSGSPLHF. The CDR3 DNA sequence: TGTGCCAGTAGTAGCGGTTCACCCCTCCACTTT. The chain is built from TRBV19 and TRBJ1-6; D not resolved. V was shortened by 4 bases and J by 9 bases, with 4 bases between the two germline ends. The germline gives CDR1 LNHDA, CDR2 SQIVND (reference sequence). The CDR3 has 11 residues. The entire variable domain, with the rest obtained from reference TRBV19 and TRBJ1-6, is as follows: DGGITQSPKYLFRKEGQNVTLSCEQNLNHDAMYWYRQDPGQGLRLIYYSQIVNDFQKGDIAEGYSVSREKKESFPLTVTSAQKNPTAFYLCASSSGSPLHFGNGTRLTVT.

This sequence joins TRBV5-1 and TRBJ1-6; D unclear. Trimming took off 0 bases at V and 1 base at J, with 5 bases between the two ends. CDR3 length equals 15 residues. Per the germline V gene, CDR1 is SGHRS and CDR2 is YFSETQ. The CDR3, as DNA: TGCGCCAGCAGCTTGGGGGTATCCTATAATTCACCCCTCCACTTT. Amino acid sequence: CASSLGVSYNSPLHF.

The rearrangement links TRBV20-1 to TRBJ2-2, with D perhaps TRBD1 or TRBD2 (5 bases each). CDR3 length equals 14 residues. Germline V CDR1 and CDR2: DFQATT, SNEGSKA (reference sequence). V was clipped by 3 bases and J by 4 bases, with 12 bases between them. The CDR3 sequence is CSASFRGATGELFF. For the CDR3, the DNA is TGCAGTGCTAGTTTTAGAGGGGCCACCGGGGAGCTGTTTTTT.

Details on this clonotype: The junction does not match germline at one end; this may be a read error. This chain uses TRBV10-3 with TRBJ1-6, with 8 bases matching TRBD1. The CDR3 has 16 amino acids. Germline CDR1 reads ENHRY; CDR2 reads SYGVKD. CDR3: CAISGGRQGKVSPLHF. CDR3 in DNA: TGTGCCATAAGTGGGGGTAGACAGGGGAAAGTGTCACCCCTCCACTTT.

A note on this clonotype: The junction differs from germline at one of its ends, possibly a read error. The chain recombines TRBV30 with TRBJ1-6; 7 nucleotides line up with TRBD1. The CDR3 is 12 amino acids. Germline-derived CDR1 and CDR2 are GTSNPN and SVGIG (reference sequence). The CDR3 nucleotides are TGTGCCTCGACGACAGGGAATTCAACCCTCCACTTT. It is translated as CASTTGNSTLHF.

In the case of this clonotype: A read error is likely, as this CDR3 ends without the conserved phenylalanine or tryptophan. The V and J genes are TRBV20-1 and TRBJ2-2, with TRBD2 matching over 10 bases. J lost 5 bases, V lost 4 bases, and 4 bases had no gene match. The length of the CDR3 is 14 residues. Germline values: CDR1 DFQATT, CDR2 SNEGSKA (reference sequence). CDR3 in amino acids: CSATSGRGTGELFS. The CDR3 DNA follows: TGCAGTGCTACTAGCGGGAGAGGAACCGGGGAGCTGTTTTCT.